The source of this TCR beta chain is a study of CD8+CD57+ T cells in acquired aplastic anemia. Overall study: 3.2 ug was the average amount of DNA from sorted CD4+ and CD8+ cells.

Both TCR beta VDJ combination and CDR3 sequence profiling were carried out. Genomic DNA was the template for this profiling. TCRdb ran MiXCR on the reads and lists one entry per CDR3 protein. This table has some 70,000 distinct CDR3 sequences, 50% to 55% appearing once. At least ten counts were recorded for this clonotype. This CDR3 comprises 14 residues. The V end lost 4 bases, the J end lost 4 bases, and 13 bases lay between the germline ends. CDR1 is MNHEY and CDR2 is SMNVEV in the germline V gene (reference sequence). The clonotype originates from a human donor in good health, serving as a control. Sample: sorted CD4+, CD8+, or CD8+CD57+ T cells (not recorded which) from PBMCs. The chain is built from TRBV27 and TRBJ1-1; D may be TRBD1 (6 bases). The CDR3 DNA reads as TGTGCCAGCAGTTCAGGGGTGGGAGGCACTGAAGCTTTCTTT. Translated: CASSSGVGGTEAFF.